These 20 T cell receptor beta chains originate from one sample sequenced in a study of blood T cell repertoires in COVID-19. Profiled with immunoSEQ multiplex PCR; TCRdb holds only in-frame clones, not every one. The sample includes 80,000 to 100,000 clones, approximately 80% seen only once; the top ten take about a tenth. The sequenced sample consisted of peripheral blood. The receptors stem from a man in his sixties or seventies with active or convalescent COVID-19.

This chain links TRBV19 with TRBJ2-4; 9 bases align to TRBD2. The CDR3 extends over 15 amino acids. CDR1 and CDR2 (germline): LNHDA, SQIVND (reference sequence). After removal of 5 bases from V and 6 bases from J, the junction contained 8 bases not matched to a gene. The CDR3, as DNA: TGTGCCAGTAGTCCAAACCTAGCGGGGTTAAACATTCAGTACTTC. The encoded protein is CASSPNLAGLNIQYF.

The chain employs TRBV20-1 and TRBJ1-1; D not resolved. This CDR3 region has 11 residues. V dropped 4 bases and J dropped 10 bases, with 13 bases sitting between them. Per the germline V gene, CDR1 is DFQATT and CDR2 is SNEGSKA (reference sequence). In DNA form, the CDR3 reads TGCAGTGCTACCGAGAAGTCCCGAGCTTTCTTT. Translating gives CSATEKSRAFF.

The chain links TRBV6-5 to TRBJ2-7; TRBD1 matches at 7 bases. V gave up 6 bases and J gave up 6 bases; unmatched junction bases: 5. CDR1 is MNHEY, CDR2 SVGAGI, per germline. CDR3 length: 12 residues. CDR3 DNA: TGTGCCAGCAGAGGATACAGGGGCGAGCAGTACTTC. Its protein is CASRGYRGEQYF.

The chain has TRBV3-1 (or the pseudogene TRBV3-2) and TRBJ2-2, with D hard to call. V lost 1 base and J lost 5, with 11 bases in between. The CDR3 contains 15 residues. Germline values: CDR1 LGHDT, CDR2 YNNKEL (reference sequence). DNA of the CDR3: TGTGCCAGCAGCCAAGGTCCCACACCGACCGGGGAGCTGTTTTTT. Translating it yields CASSQGPTPTGELFF.

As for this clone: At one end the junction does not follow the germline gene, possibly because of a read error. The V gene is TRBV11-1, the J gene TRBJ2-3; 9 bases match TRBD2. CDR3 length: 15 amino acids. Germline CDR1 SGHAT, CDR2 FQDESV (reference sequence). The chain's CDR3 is CASSVAGAHTDTQYF. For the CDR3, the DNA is TGTGCCAGCAGCGTAGCGGGGGCCCACACAGATACGCAGTATTTT. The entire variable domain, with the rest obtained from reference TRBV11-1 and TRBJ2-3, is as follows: EAEVAQSPRYKITEKSQAVAFWCDPISGHATLYWYRQILGQGPELLVQFQDESVVDDSQLPKDRFSAERLKGVDSTLKIQPAELGDSAMYLCASSVAGAHTDTQYFGPGTRLTVL.

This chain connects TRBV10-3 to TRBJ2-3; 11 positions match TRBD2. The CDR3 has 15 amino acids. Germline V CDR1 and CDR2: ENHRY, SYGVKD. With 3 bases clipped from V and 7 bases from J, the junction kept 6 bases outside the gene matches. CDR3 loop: CAISESSGGKNTQYF. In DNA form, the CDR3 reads TGTGCCATCAGTGAATCTAGCGGGGGGAAAAATACGCAGTATTTT.

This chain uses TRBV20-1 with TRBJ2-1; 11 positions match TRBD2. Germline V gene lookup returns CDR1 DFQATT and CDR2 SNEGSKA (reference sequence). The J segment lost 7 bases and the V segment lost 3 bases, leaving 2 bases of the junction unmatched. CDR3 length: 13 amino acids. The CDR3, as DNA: TGCAGTGCTAGTAGCGGGGGGGGTAATGAGCAGTTCTTC. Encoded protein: CSASSGGGNEQFF.

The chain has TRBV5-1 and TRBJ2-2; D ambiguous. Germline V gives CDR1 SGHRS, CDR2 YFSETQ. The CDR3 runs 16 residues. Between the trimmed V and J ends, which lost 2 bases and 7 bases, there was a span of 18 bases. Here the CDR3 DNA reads TGCGCCAGCAGCTTAGGCGGTATCCTCCCGATCGGGGAGCTGTTTTTT. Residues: CASSLGGILPIGELFF.

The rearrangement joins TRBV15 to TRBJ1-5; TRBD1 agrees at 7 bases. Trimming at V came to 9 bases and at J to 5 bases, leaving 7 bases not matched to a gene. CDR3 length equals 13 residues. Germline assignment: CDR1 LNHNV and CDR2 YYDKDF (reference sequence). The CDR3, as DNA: TGTGCCACTCAACAGGGGTTCTATCAGCCCCAGCATTTT. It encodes CATQQGFYQPQHF.

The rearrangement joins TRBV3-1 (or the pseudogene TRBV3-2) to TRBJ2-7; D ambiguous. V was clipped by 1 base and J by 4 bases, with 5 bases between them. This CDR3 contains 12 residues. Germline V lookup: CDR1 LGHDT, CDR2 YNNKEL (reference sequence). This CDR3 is CASSQALYEQYF. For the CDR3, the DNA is TGTGCCAGCAGCCAAGCCCTATACGAGCAGTACTTC.

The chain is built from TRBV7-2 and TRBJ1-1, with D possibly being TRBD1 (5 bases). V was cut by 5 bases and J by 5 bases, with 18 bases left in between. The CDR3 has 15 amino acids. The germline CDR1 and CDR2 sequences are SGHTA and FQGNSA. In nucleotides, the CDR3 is TGTGCCAGCAGCCCAAGCGGGGGGAGAAATACTGAAGCTTTCTTT. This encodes CASSPSGGRNTEAFF.

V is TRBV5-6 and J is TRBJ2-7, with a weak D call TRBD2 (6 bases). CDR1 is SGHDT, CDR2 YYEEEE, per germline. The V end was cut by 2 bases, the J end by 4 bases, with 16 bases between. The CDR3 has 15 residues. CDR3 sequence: CASSLPGLPLYEQYF. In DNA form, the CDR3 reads TGTGCCAGCAGCTTACCGGGACTCCCCCTTTACGAGCAGTACTTC.

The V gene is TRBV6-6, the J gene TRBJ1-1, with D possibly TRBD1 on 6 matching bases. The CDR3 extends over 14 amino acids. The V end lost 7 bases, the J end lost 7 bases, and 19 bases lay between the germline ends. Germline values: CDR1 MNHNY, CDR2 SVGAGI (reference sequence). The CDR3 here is CASKGGVRLIEAFF. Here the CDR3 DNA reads TGTGCCAGCAAGGGGGGGGTACGATTAATTGAAGCTTTCTTT.

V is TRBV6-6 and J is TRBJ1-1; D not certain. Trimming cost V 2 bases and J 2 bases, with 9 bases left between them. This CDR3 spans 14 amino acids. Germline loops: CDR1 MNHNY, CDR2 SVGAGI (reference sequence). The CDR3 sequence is CASSYPESNTEAFF. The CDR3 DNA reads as TGTGCCAGCAGTTACCCCGAGTCCAACACTGAAGCTTTCTTT.

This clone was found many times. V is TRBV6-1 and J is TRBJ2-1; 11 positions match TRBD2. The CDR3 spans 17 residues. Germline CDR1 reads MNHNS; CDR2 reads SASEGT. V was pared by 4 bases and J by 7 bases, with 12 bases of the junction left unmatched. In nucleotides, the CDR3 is TGTGCCAGCAGTGCCCGAAAGAGACTAGCGGGGACAAATGAGCAGTTCTTC. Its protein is CASSARKRLAGTNEQFF.

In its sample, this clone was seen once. CDR3 sequence reads: CASSPGTGGSYEQYF. As DNA, the CDR3 is TGTGCCAGCTCACCTGGGACAGGGGGGTCCTACGAGCAGTACTTC. This chain joins TRBV18 and TRBJ2-7; 11 bases fit TRBD1. The CDR3 loop spans 15 amino acids. J was trimmed by 1 base and V by 3 bases; bases with no gene match: 2. Per the germline V gene, CDR1 is KGHSH and CDR2 is LQKENI.

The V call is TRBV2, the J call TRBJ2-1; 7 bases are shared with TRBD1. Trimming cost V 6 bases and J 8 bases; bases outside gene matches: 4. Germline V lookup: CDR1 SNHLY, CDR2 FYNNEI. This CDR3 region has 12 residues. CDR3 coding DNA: TGTGCCAGCAGGGCCGGGACAGATGAGCAGTTCTTC. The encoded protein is CASRAGTDEQFF.

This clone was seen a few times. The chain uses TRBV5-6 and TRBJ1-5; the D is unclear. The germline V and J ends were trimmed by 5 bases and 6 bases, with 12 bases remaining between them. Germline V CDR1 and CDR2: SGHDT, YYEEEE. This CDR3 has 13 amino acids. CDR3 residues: CASSHRVAQPQHF. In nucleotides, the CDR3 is TGTGCCAGCAGTCATCGGGTGGCTCAGCCCCAGCATTTT.

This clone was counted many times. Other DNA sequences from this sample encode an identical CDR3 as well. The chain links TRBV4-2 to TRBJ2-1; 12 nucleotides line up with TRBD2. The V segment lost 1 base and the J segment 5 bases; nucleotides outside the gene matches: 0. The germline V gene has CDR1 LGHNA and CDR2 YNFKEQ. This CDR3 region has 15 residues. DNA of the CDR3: TGTGCCAGCAGCCAAGGACTAGCGGGGGACAATGAGCAGTTCTTC. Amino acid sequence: CASSQGLAGDNEQFF.

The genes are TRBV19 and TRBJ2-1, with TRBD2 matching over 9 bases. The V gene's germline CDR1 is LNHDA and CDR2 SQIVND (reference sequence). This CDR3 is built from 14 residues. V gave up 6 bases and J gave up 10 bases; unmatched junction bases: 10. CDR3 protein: CASSGGGAQEEQFF. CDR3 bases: TGTGCCAGTAGCGGCGGGGGGGCTCAAGAGGAGCAGTTCTTC.